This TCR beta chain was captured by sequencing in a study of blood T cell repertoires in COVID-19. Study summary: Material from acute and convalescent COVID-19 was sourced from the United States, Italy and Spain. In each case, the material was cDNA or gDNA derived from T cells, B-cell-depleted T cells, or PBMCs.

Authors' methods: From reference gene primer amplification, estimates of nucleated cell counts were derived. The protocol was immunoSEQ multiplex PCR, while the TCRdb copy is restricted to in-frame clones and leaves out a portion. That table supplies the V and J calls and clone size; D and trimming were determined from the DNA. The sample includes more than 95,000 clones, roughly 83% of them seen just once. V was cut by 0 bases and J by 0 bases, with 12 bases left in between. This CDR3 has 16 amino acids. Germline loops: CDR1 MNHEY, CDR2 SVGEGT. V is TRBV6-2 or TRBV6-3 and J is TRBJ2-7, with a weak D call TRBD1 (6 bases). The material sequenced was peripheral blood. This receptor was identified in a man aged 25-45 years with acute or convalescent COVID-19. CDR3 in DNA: TGTGCCAGCAGTTACTCGTTGGGGACAACCTCCTACGAGCAGTACTTC. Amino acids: CASSYSLGTTSYEQYF.